Listed below are T cell receptor beta chains from one sample, sequenced in a study of cytomegalovirus exposure and HLA in healthy donors. The assay was immunoSEQ multiplex PCR, and TCRdb's table has in-frame clones only and misses some. The sample has some 180,000 clones, almost 75% seen once. Input material: PBMCs. The receptors were gathered from a woman between 18 and 29 years old in good health and CMV-seropositive. CDR3s include the opening cysteine and the closing phenylalanine or tryptophan. D genes are given only for firm matches. Expanded clones are given a class, and other clones once, few, many or no size at all.

size,V,J,D,DNA,CDR3
few,TRBV7-3,TRBJ2-1,TRBD2,TGTGCCAGCAGCTTAGCTAGCGGAAACAATGAGCAGTTCTTC,CASSLASGNNEQFF
.,TRBV7-2,TRBJ2-7,TRBD1,TGTGCCAGCAGCTTAGGGACAGGCACCTACGAGCAGTACTTC,CASSLGTGTYEQYF
.,TRBV2,TRBJ2-4,TRBD1,TGTGCCAGCAGACAGGGGTTCATAGCCAAAAACATTCAGTACTTC,CASRQGFIAKNIQYF
.,TRBV27,TRBJ2-2,TRBD1,TGTGCCAGCAGCCCCACAGGGGTGAACACCGGGGAGCTGTTTTTT,CASSPTGVNTGELFF
.,TRBV5-4,TRBJ2-1,TRBD1,TGTGCCAGCAGCTTCCCTCCGATGCCAGGGGGCGCAGGGAATGAGCAGTTCTTC,CASSFPPMPGGAGNEQFF
.,TRBV30,TRBJ2-7,.,TGTGCCTGGGCCAGGGGCTACGAGCAGTACTTC,CAWARGYEQYF
.,TRBV6-6,TRBJ1-5,TRBD1,TGTGCCAGCACCATGACAGGGGGAAGCAATCAGCCCCAGCATTTT,CASTMTGGSNQPQHF
once,TRBV2,TRBJ1-1,TRBD1,TGTGCCAGCAGTGGACAGGGAAGGGGGGAAGCTTTCTTT,CASSGQGRGEAFF
.,TRBV5-1,TRBJ2-7,.,TGCGCCAGCAGCCCTGGCCGGGAGTATCCCTACGAGCAGTACTTC,CASSPGREYPYEQYF
.,TRBV11-2,TRBJ2-7,TRBD1,TGTGCCAGCAGCGTCCAGCTTGGACAGGGGCCTACCGAGCAGTACTTC,CASSVQLGQGPTEQYF
few,TRBV2,TRBJ1-1,.,TGTGCCAGCACCCGAGGTGAAATCGACGCTGAAGCTTTCTTT,CASTRGEIDAEAFF
.,TRBV7-9,TRBJ2-7,TRBD1,TGTGCCAGCAGCAACGGACAGGACTACGAGCAGTACTTC,CASSNGQDYEQYF
.,TRBV9,TRBJ2-2,.,TGTGCCAGCAGCGTAGGCGGCCTCACCGGGGAGCTGTTTTTT,CASSVGGLTGELFF
.,TRBV2,TRBJ2-5,.,TGTGCCAGCAGGAGTAAGACCCAGTACTTC,CASRSKTQYF
.,TRBV10-3,TRBJ2-6,.,TGTGCCATCAGTGGGGGACAAGACTCTGGGGCCAACGTCCTGACTTTC,CAISGGQDSGANVLTF
few,TRBV5-4,TRBJ2-5,.,TGTGCCAGCAGCTTGGTACAGGGAAGCCAAGAGACCCAGTACTTC,CASSLVQGSQETQYF
.,TRBV5-5,TRBJ1-3,.,TGTGCCAGCAGCTTGGATGTAGACTTTGGAAACACCATATATTTT,CASSLDVDFGNTIYF
.,TRBV12-5,TRBJ2-3,TRBD2,TGTGCTAGTGGCCTTGGGACTAGCGGGGGCACAGATACGCAGTATTTT,CASGLGTSGGTDTQYF
.,TRBV7-2,TRBJ2-7,TRBD1,TGTGCCAGCAGCCCCGGACAGGGGCGCTACGAGCAGTACTTC,CASSPGQGRYEQYF
.,TRBV11-2,TRBJ1-1,.,TGTGCCAGCAGCTTAAGTAAGGGGAATGAAGCTTTCTTT,CASSLSKGNEAFF
.,TRBV7-9,TRBJ1-2,.,TGTGCCAGCAGCTTAGCGTCTAGGGACTGGGACTATGGCTACACCTTC,CASSLASRDWDYGYTF
.,TRBV14,TRBJ2-7,.,TGTGCCAGCAGCCAAGATTGGTCGGTATACGAGGTGCAGTACTTC,CASSQDWSVYEVQYF
.,TRBV14,TRBJ2-7,.,TGTGCCAGCAGCCATCTGGACAGCCTCTCCTACGAGCAGTACTTC,CASSHLDSLSYEQYF
once,TRBV2,TRBJ2-7,TRBD1,TGTGCCAGCAGACGAGATCTGGGACAGGGGGCCAGCGAGCAGTACTTC,CASRRDLGQGASEQYF
.,TRBV7-2,TRBJ2-7,.,TGTGCCAGCGCCTTAGACGGCAGGTCCAGCTCCTACGAGCAGTACTTC,CASALDGRSSSYEQYF
.,TRBV5-4,TRBJ2-1,TRBD2,TGTGCCGAATCCTTGGCGGGGGGCTTAAATGAGCAGTTCTTC,CAESLAGGLNEQFF
.,TRBV6-4,TRBJ2-2,.,TGTGCCAGCAGTGAAGGGGACACCGGGGAGCTGTTTTTT,CASSEGDTGELFF
.,TRBV9,TRBJ2-3,TRBD2,TGTGCCAGCACCCCCCGGGGGGGCCTCACAGATACGCAGTATTTT,CASTPRGGLTDTQYF
.,TRBV4-3,TRBJ2-7,TRBD1,TGCGCCAGCAGCCAAGCATTCGCAGGGGGCTACGAGCAGTACTTC,CASSQAFAGGYEQYF
.,TRBV5-5,TRBJ1-5,TRBD1,TGTGCCAGCAGCTTATACAGGGGCGACAATCAGCCCCAGCATTTT,CASSLYRGDNQPQHF
.,TRBV6-5,TRBJ2-7,TRBD1,TGTGCCAGCAATTCCAGGGGGCGGACCTACGAGCAGTACTTC,CASNSRGRTYEQYF
.,TRBV5-4,TRBJ2-1,TRBD1,TGTGCCAGCAGCTTCCCGGGGACAGCAGTCAATGAGCAGTTCTTC,CASSFPGTAVNEQFF
.,TRBV15,TRBJ1-2,.,TGTGCCACCAGCAGCGGACAGAACTATGGCTACACCTTC,CATSSGQNYGYTF
.,TRBV5-1,TRBJ2-2,.,TGCGCCAGCAGCTTGGCCGTCGGTCCGAACACCGGGGAGCTGTTTTTT,CASSLAVGPNTGELFF
.,TRBV9,TRBJ2-5,.,TGTGCCAGCAGCGTCGCTTGGGGCCCAAAAGAGACCCAGTACTTC,CASSVAWGPKETQYF
.,TRBV21-1,TRBJ1-5,.,TGTGCCAGCCACGATCCAGGGACAGAGAATTTT,CASHDPGTENF
.,TRBV25-1,TRBJ1-6,.,TGTGCCAGCAGTGCTGCGTCCTATAATTCACCCCTCCACTTT,CASSAASYNSPLHF
once,TRBV27,TRBJ1-2,TRBD1,TGTGCCAGCAGTTTAGGAAGGGGGCATGGCTACACCTTC,CASSLGRGHGYTF
.,TRBV6-5,TRBJ1-2,.,TGTGCCAGCAGTTACCTCGGCGGCTTCGAAGGCTACACCTTC,CASSYLGGFEGYTF
.,TRBV5-5,TRBJ2-7,.,TGTGCCAGCAGCATCGACCTGGGGGGCTACGAGCAGTACTTC,CASSIDLGGYEQYF
few,TRBV30,TRBJ2-6,TRBD1,TGTGCCTGGATAGCCGGGACAGGCTACTCTGGGGCCAACGTCCTGACTTTC,CAWIAGTGYSGANVLTF
.,TRBV30,TRBJ1-2,TRBD1,TGTGCCTGGAGTGTACACGGGACAGGGGCCATGTCTAACTATGGCTACACCTTC,CAWSVHGTGAMSNYGYTF
.,TRBV4-1,TRBJ2-7,TRBD2,TGCGCCAGCAGCCAGCCGGGACTAGCGTCGTTCGAGCAGTACTTC,CASSQPGLASFEQYF
.,TRBV15,TRBJ2-2,.,TGTGCCACCAGCAGGAAGAGGAACACCGGGGAGCTGTTTTTT,CATSRKRNTGELFF
.,TRBV7-3,TRBJ2-2,.,TGTGCCAGCAGCTTAAGGCTAGAAGTCGGGGAGCTGTTTTTT,CASSLRLEVGELFF